This T cell receptor (beta chain) appears in the sequencing data of a study of tumor-infiltrating lymphocytes in oesophageal squamous cell carcinoma (TCRdb year 2016). This clonotype came up many times. Its antigen remains undetermined. Base qualities are missing; no much larger clone stands one base away. From a lookup of the germline V gene, CDR1 and CDR2 are WSHSY and SAAADI. From its cysteine to its phenylalanine, the CDR3 spans 14 amino acids. Kept here is only the CDR3 DNA, which spans 42 bases and is read in frame from base 1. Libraries were made using PCR. This sample was sequenced with an Illumina HiSeq 2000. TCRdb reworked the public reads: Q25 trimming with fastp, MiXCR clone assembly, productive beta chains retained. Rows merge per CDR3 protein into single entries with the most common DNA and genes. Here the sample has around 11,000 distinct CDR3 sequences; around three fifths occur a single time. The ten top clones hold around a third of the sample.

The sequenced sample consisted of esophageal tumor tissue. The sequence derives from a male donor with esophageal squamous cell carcinoma. Here the chain combines TRBV10-2 and TRBJ2-1; the D gene cannot be resolved beyond TRBD1 or TRBD2, each matching 5 bases. TRBJ2-7 matches the DNA end more closely, so the J call is doubtful. The CDR3 has the sequence CASSEPGPHYEQYF. Here is the DNA: TGCGCCAGCAGTGAGCCGGGACCGCACTACGAGCAGTACTTC.